These T cell receptor beta chains were read from a single sample in a study of blood T cell repertoires in COVID-19. Only in-frame clones appear in the TCRdb table, and some are missing; sequencing was by immunoSEQ multiplex PCR. The sample has some 250,000 clones, around 90% seen once. Source material: PBMCs or T cells enriched from blood (not recorded which). These receptors were obtained from a human donor in a cohort exposed to, infected with or recovered from COVID-19 (not recorded which). The donor label of this sample is uncertain. CDR3s include the opening cysteine and the closing phenylalanine or tryptophan. D genes are given only for firm matches. Size tells how often a clone was seen (once, few, many) or the class of an expanded clone, and some rows leave it out.

clone_size	d_call	j_call	v_call	cdr3_nt	cdr3_aa
-	-	TRBJ1-6	TRBV6-2/TRBV6-3	TGTGCCAGCAGTTCGGGGATGAATTCACCCCTCCACTTT	CASSSGMNSPLHF
once	-	TRBJ2-7	TRBV3-1/TRBV3-2	TGTGCCAGCAGCCAACAGGATTACGAGCAGTACTTC	CASSQQDYEQYF
-	-	TRBJ2-1	TRBV6-5	TGTGCCAGCAGTTACACCAAGGGACTTCGGCTCAATGAGCAGTTCTTC	CASSYTKGLRLNEQFF
-	-	TRBJ1-3	TRBV27	TGTGCCAGCAGTTTATCCTTAGGGGCTGGAAACACCATATATTTT	CASSLSLGAGNTIYF
-	TRBD1	TRBJ2-7	TRBV7-9	TGTGCCAGCAGCGAGAGCCAGAGGACAGGGGTCGGCTACGAGCAGTACTTC	CASSESQRTGVGYEQYF
-	-	TRBJ2-7	TRBV5-1	TGCGCCAGCAGCTTGGGACAGGACTACGAGCAGTACTTC	CASSLGQDYEQYF
-	TRBD1	TRBJ1-4	TRBV7-2	TGTGCCAGCAGCTTATACAGGGGCGGGGGGAATGAAAAACTGTTTTTT	CASSLYRGGGNEKLFF
-	TRBD1	TRBJ2-1	TRBV10-3	TGTGCCATCACCATGGGACAGGGAGCATACAATGAGCAGTTCTTC	CAITMGQGAYNEQFF
-	TRBD2	TRBJ2-1	TRBV7-2	TGTGCCAGCAGCGGGGGGGGTTACAATGAGCAGTTCTTC	CASSGGGYNEQFF
few	TRBD1	TRBJ1-5	TRBV6-2/TRBV6-3	TGTGCCAGCAGTTACCCGACAGGGGATTTAGGCAATCAGCCCCAGCATTTT	CASSYPTGDLGNQPQHF
-	TRBD1	TRBJ2-1	TRBV24-1	TGTGCCACCAGTGATTCGTGGGGACAGGGGGGGTACAATGAGCAGTTCTTC	CATSDSWGQGGYNEQFF
-	TRBD2	TRBJ2-1	TRBV9	TGTGCCAGCAGCGCCGGGGGGTCCGCCTACAATGAGCAGTTCTTC	CASSAGGSAYNEQFF
once	TRBD2	TRBJ2-3	TRBV7-3	TGTGCCAGCAGCTCCTCCGGGGGGTCATCAGATACGCAGTATTTT	CASSSSGGSSDTQYF
-	-	TRBJ1-1	TRBV10-1	TGCGCCAGCAGTGAGCCAAACACTGAAGCTTTCTTT	CASSEPNTEAFF
-	-	TRBJ1-4	TRBV7-9	TGTGCCAGCAGCGTAAGGGGAGGGGGTTCGGCTGCTAATGAAAAACTGTTTTTT	CASSVRGGGSAANEKLFF
-	-	TRBJ1-1	TRBV6-5	TGTGCCAGCAACAGGGAGGGGTCGAACACTGAAGCTTTCTTT	CASNREGSNTEAFF
once	TRBD2	TRBJ2-5	TRBV19	TGTGCCAGTACCACCGGGACTAGCGGGCGAGAGACCCAGTACTTC	CASTTGTSGRETQYF
-	-	TRBJ2-3	TRBV24-1	TGTGCCACCAGCTTGACAGATACGCAGTATTTT	CATSLTDTQYF
-	-	TRBJ1-1	TRBV3-1/TRBV3-2	TGTGCCAGCAGCCAAGAACAACATCCCGACACTGAAGCTTTCTTT	CASSQEQHPDTEAFF
-	-	TRBJ1-3	TRBV7-8	TGTGCCAGCAGCTTACCAACTCCTCTTGGAAACACCATATATTTT	CASSLPTPLGNTIYF
-	-	TRBJ1-5	TRBV9	TGTGCCAGCAGCCCCCGGTTTGAGCTCGATCAGCCCCAGCATTTT	CASSPRFELDQPQHF
-	TRBD1	TRBJ1-5	TRBV4-1	TGCGCCAGCAGCCAAGAAGGGGGCTATCAGCCCCAGCATTTT	CASSQEGGYQPQHF
-	-	TRBJ2-2	TRBV7-9	TGTGCCAGCAGCTTAGTGCAGGGGACCGGGGAGCTGTTTTTT	CASSLVQGTGELFF
-	TRBD2	TRBJ2-1	TRBV19	TGTGCCAGCAAAAAAGCGGGGGCCAACTCCTACAATGAGCAGTTCTTC	CASKKAGANSYNEQFF
-	TRBD1	TRBJ2-7	TRBV11-1	TGTGCCAGCAGCCGACAGGGGGCAGGCGAGCAGTACTTC	CASSRQGAGEQYF
-	TRBD2	TRBJ2-3	TRBV19	TGTGCCAGTAGGGTTAGCGGGGGGCCGGATACGCAGTATTTT	CASRVSGGPDTQYF
once	-	TRBJ2-2	TRBV6-5	TGTGCCAGCAGCCTAAGTATCTCCGGGGAGCTGTTTTTT	CASSLSISGELFF
-	TRBD1	TRBJ2-2	TRBV9	TGTGCCAGCAGCCTTCGTCAGGGGGTCCTCACCGGGGAGCTGTTTTTT	CASSLRQGVLTGELFF
-	-	TRBJ2-7	TRBV5-6	TGTGCCAGCAGTCGCGACGGGTCCTACGAGCAGTACTTC	CASSRDGSYEQYF
-	-	TRBJ2-7	TRBV5-1	TGCGCCAGCAGCTTGAGGGCGGGTCCCCTCTACGAGCAGTACTTC	CASSLRAGPLYEQYF
-	-	TRBJ1-2	TRBV29-1	TGCAGCGATGTGACAGCCTCAAACTATGGCTACACCTTC	CSDVTASNYGYTF
-	TRBD1	TRBJ1-2	TRBV5-6	TGTGCCAGCAGCTTCGGGACAGCGCCGGATGGCTACACCTTC	CASSFGTAPDGYTF
-	-	TRBJ1-2	TRBV30	TGTGCCTGGAGTGTTGGTCAGGGGAGCTATGGCTACACCTTC	CAWSVGQGSYGYTF
-	TRBD1	TRBJ2-3	TRBV6-5	TGTGCCAGCAGTAATGGACAGGCCCCAGATACGCAGTATTTT	CASSNGQAPDTQYF
-	TRBD2	TRBJ2-7	TRBV2	TGTGCCAGCTCCGAGCCCCTAGCGGGGGCCTACGAGCAGTACTTC	CASSEPLAGAYEQYF
-	-	TRBJ2-1	TRBV24-1	TGTGCCACCAGTGATGCGGGACAGCCCTACAATGAGCAGTTCTTC	CATSDAGQPYNEQFF
-	TRBD1	TRBJ2-5	TRBV2	TGTGCCAGCAGTGACAGGGGGCGCGTGGAGACCCAGTACTTC	CASSDRGRVETQYF
-	-	TRBJ2-7	TRBV7-9	TGTGCCAGCAGCTTTACTGCCTACGAGCAGTACTTC	CASSFTAYEQYF
-	TRBD2	TRBJ2-3	TRBV6-4	TGTGCCAGCAGTGAAGGGGCGGGGGAAACAGATACGCAGTATTTT	CASSEGAGETDTQYF
-	-	TRBJ2-7	TRBV24-1	TGTGCCACCAGTGATTTACTCGAGCAGTACTTC	CATSDLLEQYF
-	TRBD1	TRBJ1-3	TRBV2	TGTGCCAGCAGGAGAGGTCTGCAGGGGGAAAACACCATATATTTT	CASRRGLQGENTIYF
-	-	TRBJ2-5	TRBV7-2	TGTGCCAGCACTCCCGCCGGGGGGCGTGAGACCCAGTACTTC	CASTPAGGRETQYF
-	-	TRBJ1-4	TRBV19	TGTGCCAGTAGCTCCTGGGGGGGCGAGGATGAAAAACTGTTTTTT	CASSSWGGEDEKLFF
-	-	TRBJ2-7	TRBV5-8	TGTGCCAGCAGCTTCTCCGGGACATCGCAGCAGTACTTC	CASSFSGTSQQYF
-	-	TRBJ2-2	TRBV24-1	TGTGCCACCAGTGAGACAGGAGGGAACACCGGGGAGCTGTTTTTT	CATSETGGNTGELFF
-	-	TRBJ2-1	TRBV9	TGTGCCAGCAGCTTGGGACTGTACAATGAGCAGTTCTTC	CASSLGLYNEQFF